The source of this T cell receptor (beta chain) is a study of cytomegalovirus exposure and HLA in healthy donors. Study-wide findings and caveats: Rarity marked most TCR sequences, yet some public TCRs occurred in many donors.

The PCR had 60 Vbeta and 13 Jbeta primers. This table comes from immunoSEQ multiplex PCR, and its TCRdb copy is limited to in-frame clones, with some not included. The table shows about 130,000 clones, with around 83% occurring only once. The CDR3 loop spans 15 amino acids. Germline values: CDR1 SGHNT, CDR2 YYREEE (reference sequence). V was pared by 0 bases and J by 0 bases, with 10 bases between. Note on this clone: Its antigen is not known.

Sequencing was carried out using PBMCs. The TCR was taken from a human donor in good health. The V gene is TRBV5-4, the J gene TRBJ2-7; D call uncertain. The CDR3 spells CASSLDQLSSYEQYF. DNA for the CDR3: TGTGCCAGCAGCTTGGACCAGTTAAGCTCCTACGAGCAGTACTTC.